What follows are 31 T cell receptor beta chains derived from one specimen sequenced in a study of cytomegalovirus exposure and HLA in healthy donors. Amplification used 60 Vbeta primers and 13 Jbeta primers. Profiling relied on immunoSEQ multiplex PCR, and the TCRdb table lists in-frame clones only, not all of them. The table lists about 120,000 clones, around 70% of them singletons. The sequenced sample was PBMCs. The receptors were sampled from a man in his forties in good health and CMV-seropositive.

CDR3 sequence (DNA): TGCGCCAGCAGCTTGGACAGACCAACCGGGGAGCTGTTTTTT. Residues: CASSLDRPTGELFF. V is TRBV5-1 and J is TRBJ2-2; D gene unclear. Germline loops: CDR1 SGHRS, CDR2 YFSETQ. This CDR3 comprises 14 residues. The V end was cut by 0 bases, the J end by 5 bases, with 8 bases between.

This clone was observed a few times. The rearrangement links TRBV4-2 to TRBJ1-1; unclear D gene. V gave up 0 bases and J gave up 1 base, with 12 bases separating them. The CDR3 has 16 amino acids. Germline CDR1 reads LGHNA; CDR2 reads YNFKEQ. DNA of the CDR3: TGTGCCAGCAGCCAAGAAGTAGGGCGGGCGAACACTGAAGCTTTCTTT. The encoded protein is CASSQEVGRANTEAFF.

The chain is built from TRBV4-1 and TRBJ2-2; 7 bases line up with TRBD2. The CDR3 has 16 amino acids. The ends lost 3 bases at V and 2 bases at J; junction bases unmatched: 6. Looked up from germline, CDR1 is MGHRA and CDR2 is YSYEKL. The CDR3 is CASSQEPGGNTGELFF. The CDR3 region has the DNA TGCGCCAGCAGCCAGGAGCCGGGGGGAAACACCGGGGAGCTGTTTTTT.

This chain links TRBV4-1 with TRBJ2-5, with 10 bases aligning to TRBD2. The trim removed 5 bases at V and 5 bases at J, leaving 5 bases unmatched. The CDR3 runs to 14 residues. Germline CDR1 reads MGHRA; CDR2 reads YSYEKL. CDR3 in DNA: TGCGCCAGCAGCAAGCGGGAGGGCCTGGAGACCCAGTACTTC. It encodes CASSKREGLETQYF.

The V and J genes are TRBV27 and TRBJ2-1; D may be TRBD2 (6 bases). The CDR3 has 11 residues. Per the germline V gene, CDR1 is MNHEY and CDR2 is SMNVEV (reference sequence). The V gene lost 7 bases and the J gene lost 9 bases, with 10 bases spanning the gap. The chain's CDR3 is CASMGGPEQFF. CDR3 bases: TGTGCCAGCATGGGGGGACCTGAGCAGTTCTTC.

The CDR3 DNA reads TGTGCCAGCTCTCCCCGACAGGGCCCCTACGAGCAGTACTTC. Protein product: CASSPRQGPYEQYF. This chain links TRBV18 with TRBJ2-7, with TRBD1 identical over 7 bases. Germline V gene lookup returns CDR1 KGHSH and CDR2 LQKENI. After removal of 6 bases from V and 2 bases from J, the junction contained 7 bases not matched to a gene. The CDR3 sequence is 14 residues long.

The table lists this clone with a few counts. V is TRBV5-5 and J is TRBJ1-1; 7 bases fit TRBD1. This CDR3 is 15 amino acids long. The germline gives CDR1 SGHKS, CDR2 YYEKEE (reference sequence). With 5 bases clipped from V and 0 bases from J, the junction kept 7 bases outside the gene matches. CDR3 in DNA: TGTGCCAGCAGATTTTCCGGACAGGTGAACACTGAAGCTTTCTTT. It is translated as CASRFSGQVNTEAFF.

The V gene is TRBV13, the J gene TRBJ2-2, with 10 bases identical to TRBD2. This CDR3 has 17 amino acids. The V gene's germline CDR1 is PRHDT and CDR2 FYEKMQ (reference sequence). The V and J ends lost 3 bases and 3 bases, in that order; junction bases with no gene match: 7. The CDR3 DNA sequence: TGTGCCAGCAGCTTCGGTACTAGCGGGAACCACACCGGGGAGCTGTTTTTT. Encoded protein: CASSFGTSGNHTGELFF.

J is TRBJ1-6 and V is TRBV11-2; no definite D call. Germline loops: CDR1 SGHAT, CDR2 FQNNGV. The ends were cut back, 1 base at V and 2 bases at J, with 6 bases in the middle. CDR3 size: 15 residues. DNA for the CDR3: TGTGCCAGCAGCTTAGGAACAGCCTATAATTCACCCCTCCACTTT. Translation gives CASSLGTAYNSPLHF.

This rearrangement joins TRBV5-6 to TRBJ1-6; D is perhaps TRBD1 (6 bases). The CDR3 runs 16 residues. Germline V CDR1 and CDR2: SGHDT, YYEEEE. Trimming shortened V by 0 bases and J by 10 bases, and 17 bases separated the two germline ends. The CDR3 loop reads CASSLALRQDISPLHF. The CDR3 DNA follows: TGTGCCAGCAGCTTGGCCCTGAGACAGGATATCTCACCCCTCCACTTT.

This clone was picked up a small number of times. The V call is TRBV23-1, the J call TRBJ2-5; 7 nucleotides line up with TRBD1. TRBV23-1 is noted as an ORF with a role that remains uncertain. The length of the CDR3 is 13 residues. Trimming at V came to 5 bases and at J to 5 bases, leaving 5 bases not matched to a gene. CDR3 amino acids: CASSSRGSETQYF. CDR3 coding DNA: TGCGCCAGCAGTAGCAGGGGGTCTGAGACCCAGTACTTC.

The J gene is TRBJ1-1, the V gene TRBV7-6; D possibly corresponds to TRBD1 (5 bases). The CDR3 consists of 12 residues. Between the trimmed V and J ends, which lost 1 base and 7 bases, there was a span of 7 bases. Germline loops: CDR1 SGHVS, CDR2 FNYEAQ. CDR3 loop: CASSLVQGEAFF. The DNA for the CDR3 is TGTGCCAGCAGCTTAGTGCAGGGTGAAGCTTTCTTT.

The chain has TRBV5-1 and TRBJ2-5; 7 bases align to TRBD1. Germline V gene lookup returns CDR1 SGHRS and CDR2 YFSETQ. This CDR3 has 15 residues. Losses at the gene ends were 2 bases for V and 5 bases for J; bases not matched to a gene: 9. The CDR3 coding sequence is TGCGCCAGCAGCTTATTGGGGACAGAATTCGAGACCCAGTACTTC. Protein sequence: CASSLLGTEFETQYF.

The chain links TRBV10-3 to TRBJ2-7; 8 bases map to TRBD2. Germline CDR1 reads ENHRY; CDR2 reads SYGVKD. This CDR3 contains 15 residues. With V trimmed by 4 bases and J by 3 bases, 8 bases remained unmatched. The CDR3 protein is CAISGQAGGNYEQYF. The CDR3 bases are TGTGCCATCAGTGGACAGGCGGGAGGAAACTACGAGCAGTACTTC.

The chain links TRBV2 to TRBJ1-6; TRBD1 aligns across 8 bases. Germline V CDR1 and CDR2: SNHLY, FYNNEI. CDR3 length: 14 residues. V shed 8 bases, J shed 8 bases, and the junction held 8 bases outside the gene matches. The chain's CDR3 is CASVGTGRDSPLHF. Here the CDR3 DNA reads TGTGCCAGCGTAGGGACAGGACGTGATTCACCCCTCCACTTT.

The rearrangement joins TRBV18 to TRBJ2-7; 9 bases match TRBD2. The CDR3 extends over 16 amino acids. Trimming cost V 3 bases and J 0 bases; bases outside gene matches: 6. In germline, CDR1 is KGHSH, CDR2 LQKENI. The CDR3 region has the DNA TGTGCCAGCTCACCCTTTAGCGGGGGAAGCTCCTACGAGCAGTACTTC. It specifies CASSPFSGGSSYEQYF.

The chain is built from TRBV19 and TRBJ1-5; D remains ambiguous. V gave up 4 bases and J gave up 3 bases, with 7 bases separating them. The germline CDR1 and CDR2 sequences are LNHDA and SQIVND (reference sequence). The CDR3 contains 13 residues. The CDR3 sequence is CASSRRDNQPQHF. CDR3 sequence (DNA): TGTGCCAGTAGTAGACGGGACAATCAGCCCCAGCATTTT.

This chain's CDR3 is CASSQDKGLIWPLHF. CDR3 DNA: TGCGCCAGCAGCCAAGACAAGGGACTGATATGGCCCCTCCACTTT. The V call is TRBV4-1, the J call TRBJ1-6; possible D gene TRBD1, 5 bases. CDR3 length: 15 amino acids. Trimming took off 0 bases at V and 13 bases at J, with 16 bases between the two ends. In germline, CDR1 is MGHRA, CDR2 YSYEKL.

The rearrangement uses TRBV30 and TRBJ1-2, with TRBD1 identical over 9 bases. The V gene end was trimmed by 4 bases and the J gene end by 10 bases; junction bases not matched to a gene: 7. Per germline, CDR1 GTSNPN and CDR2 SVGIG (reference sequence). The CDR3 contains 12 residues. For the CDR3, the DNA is TGTGCCTGGACCGCGGACAGGGGCACCTACACCTTC. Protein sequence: CAWTADRGTYTF. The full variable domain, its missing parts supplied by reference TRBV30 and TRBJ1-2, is SQTIHQWPATLVQPVGSPLSLECTVEGTSNPNLYWYRQAAGRGLQLLFYSVGIGQISSEVPQNLSASRPQDRQFILSSKKLLLSDSGFYLCAWTADRGTYTFGSGTRLTVV.

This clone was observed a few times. CDR3 nucleotides: TGTGCCAGCAGTTACAGACAGGGGCCCAATCAGCCCCAGCATTTT. Translated: CASSYRQGPNQPQHF. This chain joins TRBV6-6 and TRBJ1-5, with 8 bases lining up with TRBD1. V shed 2 bases and J 3 bases; nucleotides not matched to a gene: 3. Germline CDR1 and CDR2: MNHNY and SVGAGI (reference sequence). The CDR3 consists of 15 residues.

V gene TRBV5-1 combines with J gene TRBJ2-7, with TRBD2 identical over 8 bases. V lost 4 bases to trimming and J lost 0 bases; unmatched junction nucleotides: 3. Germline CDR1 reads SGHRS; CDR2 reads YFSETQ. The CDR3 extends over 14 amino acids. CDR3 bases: TGCGCCAGCAGCCCGGGGGGGCTCTCCTACGAGCAGTACTTC. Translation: CASSPGGLSYEQYF.

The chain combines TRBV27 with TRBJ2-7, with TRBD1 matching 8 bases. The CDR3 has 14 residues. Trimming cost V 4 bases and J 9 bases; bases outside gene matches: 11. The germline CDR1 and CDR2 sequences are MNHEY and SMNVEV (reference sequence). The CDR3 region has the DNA TGTGCCAGCAGTTATCCAGGGGGCTCGGGAGTGCAGTACTTC. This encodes CASSYPGGSGVQYF.

The CDR3 is CASSLNPGTEAFF. CDR3 DNA: TGCGCCAGCAGCTTGAATCCGGGCACTGAAGCTTTCTTT. V gene TRBV5-1 combines with J gene TRBJ1-1; no definite D call. The CDR3 length is 13 residues. Germline lookup yields CDR1 SGHRS and CDR2 YFSETQ. V dropped 1 base and J dropped 4 bases, with 8 bases sitting between them. Full variable domain (outside the CDR3, taken from reference TRBV5-1 and TRBJ1-1): KAGVTQTPRYLIKTRGQQVTLSCSPISGHRSVSWYQQTPGQGLQFLFEYFSETQRNKGNFPGRFSGRQFSNSRSEMNVSTLELGDSALYLCASSLNPGTEAFFGQGTRLTVV.

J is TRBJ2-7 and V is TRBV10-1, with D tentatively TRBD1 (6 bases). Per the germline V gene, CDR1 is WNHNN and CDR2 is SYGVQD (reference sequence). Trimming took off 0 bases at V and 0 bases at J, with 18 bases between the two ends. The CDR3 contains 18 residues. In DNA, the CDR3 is TGCGCCAGCAGTGAGTCGCGGCCCAGGGGAAGGAGCTCCTACGAGCAGTACTTC. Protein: CASSESRPRGRSSYEQYF.

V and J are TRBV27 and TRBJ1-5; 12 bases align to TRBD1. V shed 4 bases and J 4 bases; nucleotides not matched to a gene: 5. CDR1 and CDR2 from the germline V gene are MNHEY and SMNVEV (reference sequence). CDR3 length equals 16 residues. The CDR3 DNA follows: TGTGCCAGCAGTTCACAGGGACAGGGGGCAAATCAGCCCCAGCATTTT. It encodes CASSSQGQGANQPQHF.

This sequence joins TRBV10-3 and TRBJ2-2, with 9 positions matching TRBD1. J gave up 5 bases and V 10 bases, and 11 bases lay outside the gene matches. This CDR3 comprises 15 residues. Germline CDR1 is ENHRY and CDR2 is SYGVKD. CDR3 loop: CATVTGTGNTGELFF. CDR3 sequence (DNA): TGTGCCACCGTAACCGGGACAGGGAATACCGGGGAGCTGTTTTTT.

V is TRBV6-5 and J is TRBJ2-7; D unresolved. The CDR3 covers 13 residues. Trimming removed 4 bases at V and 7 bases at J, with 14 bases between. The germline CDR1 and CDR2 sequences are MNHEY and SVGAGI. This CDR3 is CASSFTVSREQYF. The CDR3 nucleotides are TGTGCCAGCAGTTTTACTGTCTCGAGGGAGCAGTACTTC.

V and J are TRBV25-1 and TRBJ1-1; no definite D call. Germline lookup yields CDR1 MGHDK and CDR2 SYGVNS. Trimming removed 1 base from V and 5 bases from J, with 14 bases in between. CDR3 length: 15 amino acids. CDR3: CASSESSFPGTEAFF. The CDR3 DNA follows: TGTGCCAGCAGTGAATCTTCTTTCCCCGGTACTGAAGCTTTCTTT. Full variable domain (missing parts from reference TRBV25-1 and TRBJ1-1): EADIYQTPRYLVIGTGKKITLECSQTMGHDKMYWYQQDPGMELHLIHYSYGVNSTEKGDLSSESTVSRIRTEHFPLTLESARPSHTSQYLCASSESSFPGTEAFFGQGTRLTVV.

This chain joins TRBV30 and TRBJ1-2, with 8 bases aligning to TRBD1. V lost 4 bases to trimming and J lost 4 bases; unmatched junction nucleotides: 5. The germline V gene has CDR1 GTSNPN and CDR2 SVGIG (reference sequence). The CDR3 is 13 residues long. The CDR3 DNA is TGTGCCTGGATCCTGGACAGGGTCTATGGCTACACCTTC. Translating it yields CAWILDRVYGYTF.

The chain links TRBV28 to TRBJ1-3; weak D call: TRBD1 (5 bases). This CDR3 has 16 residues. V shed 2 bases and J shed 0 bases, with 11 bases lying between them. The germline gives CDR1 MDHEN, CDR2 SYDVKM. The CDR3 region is CASSLPTARSGNTIYF. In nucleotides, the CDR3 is TGTGCCAGCAGTTTACCGACAGCCCGCTCTGGAAACACCATATATTTT.

CDR3 residues: CASSVDPGGAYEQYF. CDR3 nucleotide sequence: TGTGCCAGCAGCGTAGATCCAGGGGGAGCCTACGAGCAGTACTTC. The V call is TRBV9, the J call TRBJ2-7, with TRBD1 matching over 7 bases. In germline, CDR1 is SGDLS, CDR2 YYNGEE. The CDR3 is 15 residues long. The V segment lost 0 bases and the J segment 2 bases; nucleotides outside the gene matches: 5.